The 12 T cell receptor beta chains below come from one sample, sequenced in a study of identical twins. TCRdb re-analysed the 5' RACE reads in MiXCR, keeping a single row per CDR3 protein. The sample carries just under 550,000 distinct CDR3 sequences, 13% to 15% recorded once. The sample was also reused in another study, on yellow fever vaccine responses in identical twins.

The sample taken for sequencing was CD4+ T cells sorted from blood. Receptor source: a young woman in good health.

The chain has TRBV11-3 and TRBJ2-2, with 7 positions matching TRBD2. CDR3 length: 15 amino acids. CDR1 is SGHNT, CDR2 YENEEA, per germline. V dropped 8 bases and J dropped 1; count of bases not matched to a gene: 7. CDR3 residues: CASRSAGRNTGELFF. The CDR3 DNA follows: TGTGCCAGCCGATCAGCGGGAAGGAACACCGGGGAGCTGTTTTTT. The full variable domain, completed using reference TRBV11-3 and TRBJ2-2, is EAGVVQSPRYKIIEKKQPVAFWCNPISGHNTLYWYLQNLGQGPELLIRYENEEAVDDSQLPKDRFSAERLKGVDSTLKIQPAELGDSAVYLCASRSAGRNTGELFFGEGSRLTVL.

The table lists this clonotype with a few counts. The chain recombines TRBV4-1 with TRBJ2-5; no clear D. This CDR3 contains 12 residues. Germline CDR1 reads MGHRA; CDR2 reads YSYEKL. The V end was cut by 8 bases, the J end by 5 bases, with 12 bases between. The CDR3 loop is CASANPRETQYF. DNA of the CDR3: TGCGCCAGCGCCAACCCACGGGAGACCCAGTACTTC.

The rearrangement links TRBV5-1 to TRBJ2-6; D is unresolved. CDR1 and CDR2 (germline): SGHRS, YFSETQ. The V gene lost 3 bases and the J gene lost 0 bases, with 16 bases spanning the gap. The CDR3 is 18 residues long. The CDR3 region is CASSSEYTPSSGANVLTF. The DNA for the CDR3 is TGCGCCAGCAGCTCCGAATATACCCCCTCCTCTGGGGCCAACGTCCTGACTTTC.

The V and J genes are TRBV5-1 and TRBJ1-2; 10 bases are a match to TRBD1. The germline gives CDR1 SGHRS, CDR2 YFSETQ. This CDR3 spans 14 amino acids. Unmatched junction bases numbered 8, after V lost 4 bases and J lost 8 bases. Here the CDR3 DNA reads TGCGCCAGCAGCCCTGAAGGGACAGGGGACGGCTACACCTTC. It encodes CASSPEGTGDGYTF.

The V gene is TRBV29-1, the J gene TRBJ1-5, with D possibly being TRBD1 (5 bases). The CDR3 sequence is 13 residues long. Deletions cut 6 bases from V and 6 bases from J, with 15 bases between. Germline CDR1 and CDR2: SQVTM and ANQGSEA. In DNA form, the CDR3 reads TGCAGCGTGATGGGGGACGGGACTCAGCCCCAGCATTTT. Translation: CSVMGDGTQPQHF. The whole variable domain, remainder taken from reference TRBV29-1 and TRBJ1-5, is SAVISQKPSRDICQRGTSLTIQCQVDSQVTMMFWYRQQPGQSLTLIATANQGSEATYESGFVIDKFPISRPNLTFSTLTVSNMSPEDSSIYLCSVMGDGTQPQHFGDGTRLSIL.

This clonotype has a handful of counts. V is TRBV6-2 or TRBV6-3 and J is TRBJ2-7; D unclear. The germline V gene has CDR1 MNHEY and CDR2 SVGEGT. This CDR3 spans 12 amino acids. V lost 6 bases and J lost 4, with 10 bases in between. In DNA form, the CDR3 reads TGTGCCAGCAGCATGAGGAGTTACGAGCAGTACTTC. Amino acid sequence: CASSMRSYEQYF.

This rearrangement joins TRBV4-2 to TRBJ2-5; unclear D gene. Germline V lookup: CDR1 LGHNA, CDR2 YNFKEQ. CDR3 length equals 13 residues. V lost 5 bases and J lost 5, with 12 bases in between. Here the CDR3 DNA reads TGTGCCAGCAGCGGGCTTCGAGCCGAGACCCAGTACTTC. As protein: CASSGLRAETQYF.

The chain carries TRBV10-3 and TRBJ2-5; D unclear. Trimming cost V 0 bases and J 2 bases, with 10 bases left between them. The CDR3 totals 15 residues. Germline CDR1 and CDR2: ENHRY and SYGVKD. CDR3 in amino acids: CAISESIGWQETQYF. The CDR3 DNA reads TGTGCCATCAGTGAGTCAATAGGGTGGCAAGAGACCCAGTACTTC.

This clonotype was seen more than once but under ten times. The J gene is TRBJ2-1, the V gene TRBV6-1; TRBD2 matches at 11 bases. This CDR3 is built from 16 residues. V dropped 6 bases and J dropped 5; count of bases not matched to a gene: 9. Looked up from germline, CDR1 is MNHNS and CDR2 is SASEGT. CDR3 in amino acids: CASSPTGLAGDNEQFF. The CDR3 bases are TGTGCCAGCAGCCCTACCGGACTAGCGGGTGACAATGAGCAGTTCTTC.

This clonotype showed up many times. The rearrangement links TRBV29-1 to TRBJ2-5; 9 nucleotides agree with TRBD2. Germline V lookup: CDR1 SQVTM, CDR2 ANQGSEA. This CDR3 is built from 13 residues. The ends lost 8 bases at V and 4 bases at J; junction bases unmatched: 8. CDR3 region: CSTLAGDGETQYF. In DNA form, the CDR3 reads TGCAGCACTTTAGCGGGAGATGGAGAGACCCAGTACTTC.

As DNA, the CDR3 is TGTGCCAGCAGCTTAATACAGACGAACACCGGGGAGCTGTTTTTT. Its protein product is CASSLIQTNTGELFF. V gene TRBV7-9 combines with J gene TRBJ2-2; D is undetermined. Per germline, CDR1 SEHNR and CDR2 FQNEAQ (reference sequence). The CDR3 is made up of 15 amino acids. Trimming pared 2 bases from V and 0 bases from J, leaving 7 bases between.

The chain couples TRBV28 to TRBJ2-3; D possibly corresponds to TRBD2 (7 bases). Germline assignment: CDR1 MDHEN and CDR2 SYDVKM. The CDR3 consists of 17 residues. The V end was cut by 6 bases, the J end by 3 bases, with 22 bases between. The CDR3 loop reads CASSTRGGRAGTDTQYF. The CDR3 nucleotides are TGTGCCAGCAGCACTAGAGGGGGGAGGGCCGGGACAGATACGCAGTATTTT. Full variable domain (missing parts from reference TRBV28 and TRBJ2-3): DVKVTQSSRYLVKRTGEKVFLECVQDMDHENMFWYRQDPGLGLRLIYFSYDVKMKEKGDIPEGYSVSREKKERFSLILESASTNQTSMYLCASSTRGGRAGTDTQYFGPGTRLTVL.